This TCR beta chain emerged from a study of blood T cell repertoires in COVID-19. The length of the CDR3 is 16 residues. Germline V gene sequence: CDR1 LGHDT, CDR2 YNNKEL (reference sequence). V lost 0 bases to trimming and J lost 7 bases; unmatched junction nucleotides: 2. The authors' processing: Nucleated cell number was recorded as an estimate derived from reference gene primer amplification. Assay used: immunoSEQ multiplex PCR; TCRdb lists only in-frame clones, some missing. D and trimming come from the DNA, and the V and J calls and clone size come from that table. The sample records 200,000 to 300,000 clones, 85% to 90% being singletons.

This chain joins TRBV3-1 (or the pseudogene TRBV3-2) and TRBJ2-1; 14 bases align to TRBD2. Material for sequencing was peripheral blood. The sequence was collected from a woman aged 60 to 75 with COVID-19, enrolled during active disease. The DNA for the CDR3 is TGTGCCAGCAGCCAAGATCGACTAGCGGGAGGGAATGAGCAGTTCTTC. Amino acids: CASSQDRLAGGNEQFF.